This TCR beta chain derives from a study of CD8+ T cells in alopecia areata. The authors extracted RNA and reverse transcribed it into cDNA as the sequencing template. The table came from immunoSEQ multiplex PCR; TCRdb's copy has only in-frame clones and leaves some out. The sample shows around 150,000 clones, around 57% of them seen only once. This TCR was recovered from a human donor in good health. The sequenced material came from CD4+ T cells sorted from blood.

DNA of the CDR3: TGTGCCAGCAGTGTGACTACGGCAGAGACCCAGTACTTC. It specifies CASSVTTAETQYF. V usage is TRBV6-5 and J usage is TRBJ2-5; perhaps TRBD2 as D (5 bases). This CDR3 spans 13 amino acids. CDR1 is MNHEY and CDR2 is SVGAGI in the germline V gene. The V end lost 5 bases, the J end lost 4 bases, and 11 bases lay between the germline ends.